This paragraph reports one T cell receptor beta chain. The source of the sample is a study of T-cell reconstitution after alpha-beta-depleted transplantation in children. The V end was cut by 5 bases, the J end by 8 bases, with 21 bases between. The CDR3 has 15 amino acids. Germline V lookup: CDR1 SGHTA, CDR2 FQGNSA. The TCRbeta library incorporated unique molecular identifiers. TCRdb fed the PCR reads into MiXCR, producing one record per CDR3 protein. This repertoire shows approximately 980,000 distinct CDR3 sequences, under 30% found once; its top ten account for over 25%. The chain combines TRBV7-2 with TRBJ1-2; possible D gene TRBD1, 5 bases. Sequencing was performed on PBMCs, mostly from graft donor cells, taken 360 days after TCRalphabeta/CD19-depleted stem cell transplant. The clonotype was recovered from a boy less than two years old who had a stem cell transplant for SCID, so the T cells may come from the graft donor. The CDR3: CASSAQTADFTGYTF. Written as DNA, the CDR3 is TGTGCCAGCAGCGCACAGACAGCGGACTTTACGGGCTACACCTTC.